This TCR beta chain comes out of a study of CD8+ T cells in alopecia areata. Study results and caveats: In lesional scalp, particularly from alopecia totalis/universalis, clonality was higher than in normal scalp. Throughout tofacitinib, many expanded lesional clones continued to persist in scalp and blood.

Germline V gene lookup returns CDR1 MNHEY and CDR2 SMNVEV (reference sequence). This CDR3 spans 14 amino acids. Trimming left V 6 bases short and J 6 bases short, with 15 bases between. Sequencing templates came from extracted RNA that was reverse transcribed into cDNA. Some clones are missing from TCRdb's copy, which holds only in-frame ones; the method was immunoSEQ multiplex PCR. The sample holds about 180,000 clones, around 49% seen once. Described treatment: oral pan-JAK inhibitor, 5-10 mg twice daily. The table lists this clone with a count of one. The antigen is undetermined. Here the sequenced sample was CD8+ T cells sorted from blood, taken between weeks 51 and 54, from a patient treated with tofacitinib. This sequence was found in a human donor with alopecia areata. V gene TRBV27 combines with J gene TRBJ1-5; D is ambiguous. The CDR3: CASSQGRQSQPQHF. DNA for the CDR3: TGTGCCAGCAGCCAAGGGAGGCAGAGTCAGCCCCAGCATTTT.